The subject of this entry is one T cell receptor (beta chain). As handled by the study authors: The assay estimated nucleated cells by amplifying reference gene primers. Measured with immunoSEQ multiplex PCR; TCRdb has only the in-frame clones, and not every one. V and J calls and clone size are given by that table; D and trimming were obtained from the DNA. The sample records 95,000 to 100,000 clones, approximately 81% being singletons. CDR1 and CDR2 from the germline V gene are MNHEY and SVGAGI. The CDR3 has 14 amino acids. Trimming shortened V by 7 bases and J by 0 bases, and 11 bases separated the two germline ends. The data were taken from a study of blood T cell repertoires in COVID-19. The wider study: Samples of COVID-19 (acute and convalescent) were obtained from the United States, Italy and Spain. PBMCs, B-cell-depleted T cells, or T cells were the source of the cDNA or gDNA that made up the material.

The rearrangement uses TRBV6-5 and TRBJ2-3, with D perhaps matching TRBD2 (6 bases). The receptor was isolated from a woman between 65 and 79 years old with active or convalescent COVID-19. Sequenced sample: peripheral blood. The CDR3 DNA reads as TGTGCCAGCACGGAGGGATGGAGCACAGATACGCAGTATTTT. As protein: CASTEGWSTDTQYF.